This T cell receptor beta chain emerged from a study of T cells in Graves' hyperthyroidism and ophthalmopathy. Points from the study as a whole: Peripheral blood also featured most of the thyroid clonotypes expanded above 0.001.

Between the trimmed V and J ends, which lost 9 bases and 4 bases, there was a span of 10 bases. The CDR3 contains 12 residues. The V gene's germline CDR1 is SGHAT and CDR2 FQNNGV. This clonotype has only a few counts. The target antigen is unknown. A Clinical Activity Score of at least 3, a NOSPECS grade of at least 4 and a duration under 3 months were recorded in the ophthalmopathy patients. Clinicians diagnosed patients from clinical symptoms, serum thyroxine and TRAb, thyroid ultrasound and orbital computed tomography. The source material, RNA transcripts, was used to amplify TCR beta CDR3 regions. Researchers ran a first-round RT-PCR on the TCR CDR3 using the HTBI primer set. TCRdb re-derived calls from the multiplex PCR reads in MiXCR, one entry per CDR3 protein. This table has under 300,000 distinct CDR3 sequences, roughly 20% appearing once.

The clonotype originates from a young man with Graves' ophthalmopathy. The gene calls are TRBV11-2 and TRBJ1-3, with a weak D call TRBD1 (6 bases). The source material was blood. The CDR3 DNA reads TGTGCCAGGGGGGCAGGGGGAAACACCATATATTTT. Amino acid sequence: CARGAGGNTIYF.